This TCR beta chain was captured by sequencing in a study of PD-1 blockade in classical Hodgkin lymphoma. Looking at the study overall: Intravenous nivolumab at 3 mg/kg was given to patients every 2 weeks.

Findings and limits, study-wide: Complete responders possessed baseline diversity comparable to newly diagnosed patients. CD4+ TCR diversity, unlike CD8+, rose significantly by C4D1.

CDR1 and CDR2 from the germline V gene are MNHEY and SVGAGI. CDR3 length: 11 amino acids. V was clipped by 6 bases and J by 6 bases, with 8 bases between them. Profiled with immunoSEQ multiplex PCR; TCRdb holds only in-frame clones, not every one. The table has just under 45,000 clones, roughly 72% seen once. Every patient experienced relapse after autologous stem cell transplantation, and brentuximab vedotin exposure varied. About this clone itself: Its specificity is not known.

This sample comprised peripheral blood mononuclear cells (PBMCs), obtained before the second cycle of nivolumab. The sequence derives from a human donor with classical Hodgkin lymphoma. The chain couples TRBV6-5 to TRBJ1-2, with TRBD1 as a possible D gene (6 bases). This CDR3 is CASSHRDGYTF. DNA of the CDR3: TGTGCCAGCAGCCACAGGGATGGCTACACCTTC.